This entry describes one T cell receptor (beta chain). The source of the sample is a study of control samples from healthy donors and cancer patients. Data came from immunoSEQ multiplex PCR; TCRdb stores just in-frame clones and leaves some out. This table holds 150,000 to 200,000 clones, 70% to 90% found once. Germline V lookup: CDR1 MNHEY, CDR2 SVGAGI. V was shortened by 6 bases and J by 2 bases, with 13 bases between the two germline ends. This CDR3 contains 15 residues. The sequencing sample was made of blood. The clonotype originates from a man younger than 45 in good health. The chain employs TRBV6-5 and TRBJ1-4; no definite D call. This CDR3 is CASSSRPFTNEKLFF. In DNA, the CDR3 is TGTGCCAGCAGCTCCAGACCCTTTACTAATGAAAAACTGTTTTTT.